Following are 5 T cell receptor beta chains from one sample sequenced in a study of cytomegalovirus exposure and HLA in healthy donors. Here immunoSEQ multiplex PCR was the method, and the copy in TCRdb shows in-frame clones only, minus some. The sample lists tens of thousands of clones; about 87% were seen once. Source material: PBMCs. Receptors originate from a woman under 30 in good health and CMV-seropositive.

This chain uses TRBV6-5 with TRBJ2-7; TRBD1 agrees at 8 bases. Germline V gene data show CDR1 as MNHEY and CDR2 as SVGAGI. This CDR3 has 13 amino acids. J gave up 4 bases and V 6 bases, and 5 bases lay outside the gene matches. The CDR3 loop is CASRGTGSYEQYF. CDR3 sequence (DNA): TGTGCCAGCAGAGGGACAGGTAGTTACGAGCAGTACTTC.

This chain joins TRBV27 and TRBJ1-1; 7 positions agree with TRBD1. J lost 4 bases, V lost 6 bases, and 11 bases had no gene match. CDR1 is MNHEY and CDR2 is SMNVEV in the germline V gene (reference sequence). This CDR3 spans 15 amino acids. CDR3 sequence reads: CASRRRASGGTEAFF. The CDR3 DNA is TGTGCCAGCAGACGCCGGGCCTCAGGGGGCACTGAAGCTTTCTTT.

This chain joins TRBV7-9 and TRBJ2-7; D ambiguous. The germline V gene encodes CDR1 SEHNR and CDR2 FQNEAQ (reference sequence). The CDR3 contains 12 residues. Trimming cost V 6 bases and J 0 bases, with 6 bases left between them. The CDR3 reads CASRVSSYEQYF. The DNA for the CDR3 is TGTGCCAGCAGGGTTAGCTCCTACGAGCAGTACTTC.

The rearrangement uses TRBV19 and TRBJ2-3; a weak D match, TRBD1 (6 bases). The CDR3 is made up of 17 amino acids. V gave up 5 bases and J gave up 2 bases, with 20 bases separating them. Germline loops: CDR1 LNHDA, CDR2 SQIVND (reference sequence). CDR3 DNA: TGTGCCAGTAGTCCGGAGGACAGTTTTGGGTTCACAGATACGCAGTATTTT. Protein sequence: CASSPEDSFGFTDTQYF.

The chain has TRBV4-1 and TRBJ2-1; D remains unclear. The CDR3 covers 13 residues. V was cut by 4 bases and J by 2 bases, with 6 bases left in between. Germline V gene lookup returns CDR1 MGHRA and CDR2 YSYEKL. CDR3: CASSPGPYNEQFF. DNA for the CDR3: TGCGCCAGCAGCCCAGGCCCCTACAATGAGCAGTTCTTC.